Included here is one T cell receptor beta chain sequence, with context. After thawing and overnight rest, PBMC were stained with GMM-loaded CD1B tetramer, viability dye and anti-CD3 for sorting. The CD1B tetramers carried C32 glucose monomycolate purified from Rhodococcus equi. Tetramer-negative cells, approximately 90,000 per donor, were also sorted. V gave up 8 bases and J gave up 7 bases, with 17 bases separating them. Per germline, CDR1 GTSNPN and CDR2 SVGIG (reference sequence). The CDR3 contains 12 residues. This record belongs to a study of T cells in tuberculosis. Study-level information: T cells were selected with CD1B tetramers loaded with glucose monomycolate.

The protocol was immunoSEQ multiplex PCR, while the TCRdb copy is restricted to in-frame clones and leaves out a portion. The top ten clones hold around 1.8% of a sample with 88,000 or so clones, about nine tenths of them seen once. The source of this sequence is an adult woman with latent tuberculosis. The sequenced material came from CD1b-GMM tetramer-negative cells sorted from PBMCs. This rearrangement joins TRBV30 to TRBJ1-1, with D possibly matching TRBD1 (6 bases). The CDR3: CATSRDTHEAFF. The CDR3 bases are TGTGCCACGTCCCGGGACACCCATGAAGCTTTCTTT.